The rows below give T cell receptor beta chains drawn from one sample of a study of blood T cells in healthy people across ages. Via MiXCR, TCRdb re-called the 5' RACE reads, giving one row per CDR3 protein. This table holds some 1.1 million distinct CDR3 sequences, more than 30% found once. Source material: blood. These receptor sequences come from a man younger than 30 in good health. The CDR3 runs from the conserved cysteine through the conserved F or W. The D gene is left open where the match is weak. Clone size is not always given. Where it is, it says once, few, many or a class for expanded clones.

v_call	d_call	clone_size	j_call	cdr3_aa	cdr3_nt
TRBV10-3	TRBD1	many	TRBJ2-7	CAIRSGQGHYEQYF	TGTGCCATCAGATCGGGACAGGGACATTACGAGCAGTACTTC
TRBV20-1	NA	few	TRBJ1-2	CSARDRGSRDYGYTF	TGCAGTGCTAGAGATCGAGGGAGTCGCGACTATGGCTACACCTTC
TRBV2	NA	many	TRBJ2-3	CASSVHRNTDTQYF	TGTGCCAGCAGTGTCCACAGAAACACAGATACGCAGTATTTT
TRBV10-3	NA	NA	TRBJ1-5	CAISEEEGPQPQHF	TGTGCCATCAGTGAGGAGGAGGGGCCGCAGCCCCAGCATTTT
TRBV12-3/TRBV12-4	NA	NA	TRBJ1-2	CASSAGLKTGHTF	TGTGCCAGCAGCGCGGGCCTTAAGACTGGCCACACCTTC
TRBV6-4	NA	few	TRBJ1-5	CASSAGIYQPQHF	TGTGCCAGCAGTGCTGGAATCTACCAGCCCCAGCATTTT
TRBV12-3/TRBV12-4	TRBD1	NA	TRBJ1-2	CASSHGQERPYGYTF	TGTGCCAGCAGTCATGGACAGGAGAGGCCCTATGGCTACACCTTC
TRBV5-1	TRBD1	NA	TRBJ2-3	CASSASGQLSTDTQYF	TGCGCCAGCAGCGCCTCGGGACAGCTTAGCACAGATACGCAGTATTTT
TRBV12-5	NA	NA	TRBJ2-7	CASGYGQSYEQYF	TGTGCTAGTGGTTACGGACAGAGCTACGAGCAGTACTTC
TRBV30	TRBD1	NA	TRBJ1-2	CAFEPGQGLRGYTF	TGTGCCTTTGAACCAGGACAGGGCCTTAGGGGCTACACCTTC
TRBV29-1	TRBD1	once	TRBJ1-4	CCVEDRTGLGEKLFF	TGCTGCGTTGAAGACCGGACAGGGCTTGGGGAAAAACTGTTTTTT
TRBV20-1	NA	once	TRBJ2-1	CSATNYPFLVEQFF	TGCAGTGCTACCAACTACCCATTTCTTGTTGAGCAGTTCTTC
TRBV7-2	TRBD1	few	TRBJ1-1	CASSLEPTGPTEAFF	TGTGCCAGCAGCTTAGAACCGACAGGGCCCACTGAAGCTTTCTTT
TRBV24-1	TRBD2	NA	TRBJ2-6	CATSAPSGGQAGDNVLTF	TGTGCCACCAGTGCTCCCTCGGGGGGGCAAGCCGGGGACAACGTCCTGACTTTC
TRBV6-6	NA	NA	TRBJ2-2	CASIHVGLTGELFF	TGTGCCAGCATCCACGTTGGGTTAACCGGGGAGCTGTTTTTT
TRBV4-2	NA	NA	TRBJ1-2	CASSQERSFGDYGYTF	TGTGCCAGCAGCCAAGAGCGGAGCTTCGGGGACTATGGCTACACCTTC
TRBV6-2/TRBV6-3	TRBD2	NA	TRBJ2-5	CASSYDTSGEETQYF	TGTGCCAGCAGTTACGACACTAGCGGGGAAGAGACCCAGTACTTC
TRBV5-5	NA	NA	TRBJ2-3	CASSLALDQPQYF	TGTGCCAGCAGCTTGGCCCTTGATCAGCCCCAGTATTTT
TRBV4-3	NA	NA	TRBJ2-3	CASSQEGQGWDTQYF	TGCGCCAGCAGCCAAGAGGGGCAGGGTTGGGATACGCAGTATTTT
TRBV20-1	NA	few	TRBJ2-7	CSGLLPSNEQYF	TGCAGTGGCCTGCTCCCTTCCAATGAGCAGTACTTC
TRBV2	TRBD1	few	TRBJ2-7	CASSEGQPYLFYEQYF	TGTGCCAGCAGTGAGGGACAGCCCTATCTATTTTACGAGCAGTACTTC
TRBV27	NA	NA	TRBJ1-2	CASRGPGEGHTF	TGTGCCAGCAGAGGCCCAGGGGAGGGCCACACCTTC
TRBV5-1	NA	NA	TRBJ1-1	CASSYPDRSYTEAFF	TGCGCCAGCAGCTACCCAGACAGGAGTTACACTGAAGCTTTCTTT
TRBV7-2	TRBD2	NA	TRBJ2-3	CASSLAQWAGDTDTQYF	TGTGCCAGCAGCTTAGCTCAGTGGGCGGGGGACACAGATACGCAGTATTTT
TRBV12-3/TRBV12-4	TRBD1	once	TRBJ2-1	CASSNRTGGAYNEQFF	TGTGCCAGCAGTAATCGAACAGGGGGCGCGTACAATGAGCAGTTCTTC
TRBV20-1	NA	few	TRBJ2-2	CSARTDTGELFF	TGCAGTGCTAGGACTGACACCGGGGAGCTGTTTTTT
TRBV4-1	TRBD1	NA	TRBJ1-1	CASSHGQGADTEAFF	TGCGCCAGCAGCCACGGACAGGGGGCGGACACTGAAGCTTTCTTT
TRBV12-3/TRBV12-4	NA	NA	TRBJ1-1	CASTTSEGNTEAFF	TGTGCCAGCACCACATCCGAGGGGAACACTGAAGCTTTCTTT
TRBV6-1	NA	NA	TRBJ1-1	CASRIRTTEAFF	TGTGCCAGCCGGATCCGAACCACTGAAGCTTTCTTT
TRBV6-5	NA	few	TRBJ2-7	CASSYRVEDEQYF	TGTGCCAGCAGTTACCGGGTGGAGGACGAGCAGTACTTC
TRBV7-8	TRBD1	NA	TRBJ2-1	CASSFRDRSSYNEQFF	TGTGCCAGCAGCTTCCGGGACAGGAGCTCCTACAATGAGCAGTTCTTC
TRBV12-3/TRBV12-4	NA	NA	TRBJ2-1	CASSLDRTLYNEQFF	TGTGCCAGCAGTTTAGATCGGACCCTATACAATGAGCAGTTCTTC
TRBV27	NA	few	TRBJ2-1	CASSFSRGSYNEQFF	TGTGCCAGCAGTTTCAGCCGTGGGTCCTACAATGAGCAGTTCTTC
TRBV25-1	TRBD1	NA	TRBJ2-5	CASSAFGTVETHQETQYF	TGTGCCAGCAGTGCCTTCGGGACAGTGGAAACCCACCAAGAGACCCAGTACTTC
TRBV7-9	NA	NA	TRBJ2-2	CASSPWENTGELFF	TGTGCCAGCAGCCCCTGGGAGAACACCGGGGAGCTGTTTTTT
TRBV12-3/TRBV12-4	NA	few	TRBJ1-1	CASTPGGGEAFF	TGTGCCAGCACCCCGGGGGGAGGTGAAGCTTTCTTT
TRBV28	NA	few	TRBJ2-3	CASSALALGTQYF	TGTGCCAGCAGTGCACTCGCGTTAGGCACGCAGTATTTT
TRBV9	NA	NA	TRBJ2-1	CASKPGEQPNEQFF	TGTGCCAGCAAACCGGGGGAACAACCAAATGAGCAGTTCTTC
TRBV29-1	TRBD1	NA	TRBJ2-7	CSVAERDSSYEQYF	TGCAGCGTGGCAGAACGGGACAGCTCCTACGAGCAGTACTTC
TRBV24-1	TRBD2	NA	TRBJ2-2	CATSDPSGGTNAGELFF	TGTGCCACCAGTGATCCCTCCGGGGGGACGAACGCCGGGGAGCTGTTTTTT
TRBV9	TRBD1	NA	TRBJ1-5	CASSVGQGSDNQPQHF	TGTGCCAGCAGCGTAGGACAGGGCTCGGACAATCAGCCCCAGCATTTT
TRBV6-1	TRBD1	few	TRBJ1-5	CASSEAGTEGQPQHF	TGTGCCAGCAGTGAAGCAGGGACAGAGGGTCAGCCCCAGCATTTT
TRBV20-1	TRBD2	NA	TRBJ2-3	CSVSWRGGTSTDTQYF	TGCAGTGTTAGTTGGCGGGGGGGAACTAGCACAGATACGCAGTATTTT
TRBV10-3	TRBD1	NA	TRBJ1-4	CAIRGQEGNEKLFF	TGTGCCATCAGGGGACAGGAGGGAAATGAAAAACTGTTTTTT
TRBV13	NA	few	TRBJ2-1	CASSLVGGRSDNEQFF	TGTGCCAGCAGCTTAGTTGGGGGGCGTTCCGACAATGAGCAGTTCTTC
TRBV12-3/TRBV12-4	NA	NA	TRBJ1-5	CASSSGTLDQPQHF	TGTGCCAGCAGTTCCGGGACACTCGATCAGCCCCAGCATTTT
TRBV7-9	TRBD1	NA	TRBJ2-1	CASSPRTGSVFHNEQFF	TGTGCCAGCAGCCCCCGGACAGGCTCAGTTTTCCACAATGAGCAGTTCTTC
TRBV6-2/TRBV6-3	NA	many	TRBJ1-1	CASSGQITEAFF	TGTGCCAGCAGCGGACAGATAACTGAAGCTTTCTTT
TRBV20-1	NA	NA	TRBJ1-4	CSARPLQGFGEKLFF	TGCAGTGCTAGACCGTTACAGGGATTTGGTGAAAAACTGTTTTTT
TRBV6-6	NA	NA	TRBJ1-2	CASSYFATNGGYTF	TGTGCCAGCAGTTACTTCGCCACGAACGGGGGCTACACCTTC
TRBV28	NA	few	TRBJ2-1	CASSRPWGAGYNEQFF	TGTGCCAGCAGCCGTCCGTGGGGGGCCGGTTACAATGAGCAGTTCTTC
TRBV29-1	NA	NA	TRBJ1-2	CSVDNRERGYGYTF	TGCAGCGTTGACAACAGGGAGAGAGGCTATGGCTACACCTTC
TRBV4-1	TRBD1	few	TRBJ1-5	CASSRGELGTGGFGSNQPQHF	TGCGCCAGCAGCCGAGGCGAACTCGGGACAGGGGGGTTCGGAAGCAATCAGCCCCAGCATTTT
TRBV20-1	NA	NA	TRBJ1-2	CRGDSSNYGYTF	TGCAGGGGAGACAGCAGCAACTATGGCTACACCTTC
TRBV5-1	NA	NA	TRBJ1-1	CASSLGWKAFF	TGCGCCAGCAGCTTGGGCTGGAAAGCTTTCTTT
TRBV3-1	TRBD1	few	TRBJ1-2	CASSHLGTVNKEPTRGYTF	TGTGCCAGCAGCCACCTTGGGACAGTCAACAAAGAACCCACTCGAGGCTACACCTTC
TRBV4-1	NA	NA	TRBJ1-5	CASSQARGPQHF	TGCGCCAGCAGCCAAGCACGGGGGCCCCAGCATTTT
TRBV27	TRBD1	few	TRBJ1-2	CASTRTGGEYGYTF	TGTGCCAGCACTCGGACAGGGGGAGAATATGGCTACACCTTC
TRBV4-3	TRBD2	NA	TRBJ2-5	CASSQVGTRGIGEQYF	TGCGCCAGCAGCCAAGTGGGGACTAGAGGTATAGGTGAGCAGTACTTC
TRBV14	NA	NA	TRBJ2-1	CAISLYNEQFF	TGTGCCATCAGCCTGTACAATGAGCAGTTCTTC